This passage covers 10 T cell receptor beta chains from one sample sequenced in a study of cytomegalovirus exposure and HLA in healthy donors. Assay: immunoSEQ multiplex PCR; the TCRdb copy retains only in-frame clones and omits some. The sample has approximately 210,000 clones, around 88% seen once. The sample taken for sequencing was PBMCs. These receptors originate from a woman between 18 and 29 years old in good health and CMV-seronegative.

The chain recombines TRBV27 with TRBJ2-1; 7 bases fit TRBD2. From germline, CDR1 is MNHEY and CDR2 SMNVEV (reference sequence). J was trimmed by 4 bases and V by 0 bases; bases with no gene match: 6. This CDR3 region has 16 residues. The CDR3 DNA reads TGTGCCAGCAGTTTATCAAGACTAGCAAATTACAATGAGCAGTTCTTC. Residues: CASSLSRLANYNEQFF.

V usage is TRBV28 and J usage is TRBJ1-5; 9 bases agree with TRBD1. The germline CDR1 and CDR2 sequences are MDHEN and SYDVKM. Germline trimming cut 7 bases from V and 4 bases from J; bases unmatched to any gene: 11. The CDR3 covers 16 residues. The CDR3 region has the DNA TGTGCCAGCAAGACGTTTGGGGGGACAGGGAATCAGCCCCAGCATTTT. Residues: CASKTFGGTGNQPQHF.

The V gene is TRBV29-1, the J gene TRBJ1-2; TRBD1 matches at 12 bases. The J segment lost 4 bases and the V segment lost 4 bases, leaving 4 bases of the junction unmatched. The CDR3 consists of 14 residues. CDR1 and CDR2 (germline): SQVTM, ANQGSEA. The CDR3 nucleotides are TGCAGCGTTGTGGGACAGGGGGCTCCCTATGGCTACACCTTC. This gives the protein CSVVGQGAPYGYTF.

The J gene is TRBJ2-5, the V gene TRBV2, with 7 bases matching TRBD2. Germline CDR1 is SNHLY and CDR2 is FYNNEI. J was trimmed by 4 bases and V by 4 bases; bases with no gene match: 12. The CDR3 runs to 16 residues. In DNA form, the CDR3 reads TGTGCCAGCAGTGTCGACCTAGCGGAGGGCGGAGAGACCCAGTACTTC. This codes for CASSVDLAEGGETQYF.

The chain employs TRBV28 and TRBJ2-5, with D possibly being TRBD1 (5 bases). The CDR3 sequence is 14 residues long. Trimming removed 8 bases at V and 2 bases at J, with 15 bases between. Looked up from germline, CDR1 is MDHEN and CDR2 is SYDVKM. CDR3 protein: CASQTAGPQETQYF. The CDR3 region has the DNA TGTGCCAGCCAAACAGCAGGGCCGCAAGAGACCCAGTACTTC. The full variable domain, with the rest looked up from reference TRBV28 and TRBJ2-5, is DVKVTQSSRYLVKRTGEKVFLECVQDMDHENMFWYRQDPGLGLRLIYFSYDVKMKEKGDIPEGYSVSREKKERFSLILESASTNQTSMYLCASQTAGPQETQYFGPGTRLLVL.

The rearrangement joins TRBV27 to TRBJ1-2; 9 nucleotides agree with TRBD1. Germline values: CDR1 MNHEY, CDR2 SMNVEV (reference sequence). CDR3 length: 13 residues. V lost 6 bases to trimming and J lost 5 bases; unmatched junction nucleotides: 4. The CDR3 protein is CASRDRGGYGYTF. CDR3 bases: TGTGCCAGCAGGGACAGGGGAGGGTATGGCTACACCTTC.

The chain combines TRBV7-6 with TRBJ2-5; tentative D call: TRBD2 (5 bases). This CDR3 spans 15 amino acids. The germline gives CDR1 SGHVS, CDR2 FNYEAQ. Trimming left V 5 bases short and J 5 bases short, with 18 bases between. The CDR3 DNA follows: TGTGCCAGCAGCAGAACGGCTAGCTTTGGCGAGACCCAGTACTTC. Amino acid sequence: CASSRTASFGETQYF.

The chain recombines TRBV28 with TRBJ1-5; weak D call: TRBD1 (5 bases). V was cut by 1 base and J by 7 bases, with 17 bases left in between. The CDR3 covers 16 residues. CDR1 MDHEN and CDR2 SYDVKM come from the germline V gene. The CDR3 bases are TGTGCCAGCAGTTTATCGGCAGGGAACGTTCGGCAGCCCCAGCATTTT. Encoded protein: CASSLSAGNVRQPQHF.

V is TRBV2 and J is TRBJ2-7, with a tentative D call TRBD2 (6 bases). The CDR3 contains 15 residues. Germline V gene sequence: CDR1 SNHLY, CDR2 FYNNEI. Trimming took 7 bases from V and 7 from J, leaving 23 bases between them. CDR3 in amino acids: CASIYRDFSLEEQYF. The CDR3 bases are TGTGCCAGCATATATCGGGACTTCTCACTGGAAGAGCAGTACTTC.

The rearrangement joins TRBV6-5 to TRBJ2-1; D gene ambiguous. V gave up 5 bases and J gave up 7 bases, with 6 bases separating them. The CDR3 consists of 11 residues. CDR1 and CDR2 from the germline V gene are MNHEY and SVGAGI. The CDR3 bases are TGTGCCAGCAGTGATCTAAATGAGCAGTTCTTC. Translation: CASSDLNEQFF.